This passage covers 28 T cell receptor beta chains from one sample sequenced in a study of blood T cell repertoires in COVID-19. The data were produced by immunoSEQ multiplex PCR, yet TCRdb's version contains in-frame clones alone and is incomplete. In the table there are under 150,000 clones, 70% to 90% of which are singletons. Sequencing was done on a sample of PBMCs or T cells enriched from blood (not recorded which). Receptors were obtained from a woman between 35 and 50 years old who had recovered from COVID-19.

The chain carries TRBV30 and TRBJ1-2; the D gene is possibly TRBD1 (6 bases). Per the germline V gene, CDR1 is GTSNPN and CDR2 is SVGIG (reference sequence). The CDR3 contains 14 residues. Trimming shortened V by 8 bases and J by 1 base, and 17 bases separated the two germline ends. The CDR3 sequence is CALGRGGLNYGYTF. DNA for the CDR3: TGTGCCCTGGGCCGGGGGGGGCTTAACTATGGCTACACCTTC.

The CDR3 DNA sequence: TGTGCCAGCAGCTTAAGTTCATCACAGAATGATGGCTACACCTTC. Translated, it gives CASSLSSSQNDGYTF. The rearrangement links TRBV11-2 to TRBJ1-2; D unresolved. CDR3 length: 15 residues. From germline, CDR1 is SGHAT and CDR2 FQNNGV. V lost 2 bases and J lost 6, with 16 bases in between.

The genes are TRBV7-3 and TRBJ2-3; 9 bases map to TRBD2. The trim removed 1 base at V and 9 bases at J, leaving 2 bases unmatched. The CDR3 is 13 amino acids. Germline values: CDR1 SGHTA, CDR2 FQGTGA. This CDR3 is CASSLSSGSTQYF. CDR3 in DNA: TGTGCCAGCAGCTTAAGTAGCGGGAGCACGCAGTATTTT.

V and J are TRBV28 and TRBJ1-2; D is uncertain. Trimming took off 7 bases at V and 5 bases at J, with 20 bases between the two ends. This CDR3 has 15 amino acids. Germline lookup yields CDR1 MDHEN and CDR2 SYDVKM. The CDR3: CASMDGIGLIYGYTF. DNA for the CDR3: TGTGCCAGCATGGACGGGATTGGCCTAATTTATGGCTACACCTTC.

This clone has a single count. The chain links TRBV6-5 to TRBJ2-7; maybe TRBD2 (6 bases). With 6 bases removed from V and 5 bases from J, the gap between germline ends came to 14 bases. Germline lookup yields CDR1 MNHEY and CDR2 SVGAGI. There are 13 residues in the CDR3. As DNA, the CDR3 is TGTGCCAGCAGCGCTGGTTGGGAGGACGAGCAGTACTTC. Its translation: CASSAGWEDEQYF.

The genes are TRBV7-9 and TRBJ1-2; possible D gene TRBD1, 5 bases. CDR3 length equals 17 residues. Germline V gene sequence: CDR1 SEHNR, CDR2 FQNEAQ (reference sequence). The ends were cut back, 8 bases at V and 5 bases at J, with 27 bases in the middle. In nucleotides, the CDR3 is TGTGCCAGCTGGGGGGGGAGTATGATCCCCTCAGGGTATGGCTACACCTTC. Protein: CASWGGSMIPSGYGYTF.

This clone was detected ten times or more. The chain uses TRBV4-2 and TRBJ1-2, with 8 nucleotides matching TRBD1. Germline values: CDR1 LGHNA, CDR2 YNFKEQ. The CDR3 runs 16 residues. Unmatched junction bases numbered 5, after V lost 0 bases and J lost 2 bases. The CDR3 spells CASSQDRRDRNYGYTF. CDR3 in DNA: TGTGCCAGCAGCCAAGATCGAAGGGACAGGAACTATGGCTACACCTTC.

This chain joins TRBV6-1 and TRBJ2-7; D might be TRBD1 (6 bases). V gave up 1 base and J gave up 2 bases, with 9 bases separating them. The length of the CDR3 is 14 residues. Germline lookup yields CDR1 MNHNS and CDR2 SASEGT. The CDR3 DNA reads TGTGCCAGCAGTGAAGTACAGGGTCCCTACGAGCAGTACTTC. Translated, it gives CASSEVQGPYEQYF.

The rearrangement joins TRBV6-5 to TRBJ1-2; 8 positions agree with TRBD1. Germline V CDR1 and CDR2: MNHEY, SVGAGI. CDR3 length: 14 amino acids. V was pared by 5 bases and J by 2 bases, with 4 bases of the junction left unmatched. CDR3 bases: TGTGCCAGCAGTCTAAGACAGGGGAACTATGGCTACACCTTC. It is translated as CASSLRQGNYGYTF.

This clone was seen just once. V gene TRBV5-4 combines with J gene TRBJ1-1, with 8 bases fitting TRBD1. Germline V gives CDR1 SGHNT, CDR2 YYREEE (reference sequence). CDR3 length: 14 amino acids. After removal of 4 bases from V and 4 bases from J, the junction contained 6 bases not matched to a gene. The CDR3 protein is CASSLTGVGTEAFF. In DNA form, the CDR3 reads TGTGCCAGCAGCCTGACAGGGGTAGGCACTGAAGCTTTCTTT.

The chain has TRBV13 and TRBJ1-5; 10 bases line up with TRBD1. V lost 5 bases, J lost 5 bases, and 3 bases stayed unmatched. The CDR3 is 14 residues long. The germline gives CDR1 PRHDT, CDR2 FYEKMQ (reference sequence). This CDR3 is CASSQGQGYQPQHF. The CDR3 DNA is TGTGCCAGCAGCCAGGGACAGGGGTATCAGCCCCAGCATTTT.

The chain combines TRBV19 with TRBJ2-1; a weak D match, TRBD2 (5 bases). V lost 4 bases and J lost 2, with 12 bases in between. This CDR3 has 15 residues. Germline V gives CDR1 LNHDA, CDR2 SQIVND (reference sequence). This CDR3 reads CASSTEDGTYNEQFF. In DNA form, the CDR3 reads TGTGCCAGTAGTACCGAAGACGGGACCTACAATGAGCAGTTCTTC.

V usage is TRBV5-4 and J usage is TRBJ2-2, with 7 bases aligning to TRBD1. V shed 5 bases and J 1 base; nucleotides not matched to a gene: 5. Germline values: CDR1 SGHNT, CDR2 YYREEE (reference sequence). This CDR3 spans 15 amino acids. The DNA for the CDR3 is TGTGCCAGCAGGACCGGGACAGTGAACACCGGGGAGCTGTTTTTT. Its translation is CASRTGTVNTGELFF.

V is TRBV19 and J is TRBJ2-7; D may be TRBD2 (6 bases). CDR1 is LNHDA and CDR2 is SQIVND in the germline V gene (reference sequence). This CDR3 has 12 amino acids. Trimming took 8 bases from V and 4 from J, leaving 12 bases between them. The CDR3 reads CASAGTEYEQYF. The CDR3 bases are TGTGCCAGTGCCGGGACTGAGTACGAGCAGTACTTC.

The chain has TRBV29-1 and TRBJ1-1, with TRBD1 as a possible D gene (6 bases). This CDR3 comprises 16 residues. From germline, CDR1 is SQVTM and CDR2 ANQGSEA. V dropped 5 bases and J dropped 5 bases, with 24 bases sitting between them. The CDR3 reads CSVLAGAFFDPTEAFF. CDR3 DNA sequence: TGCAGCGTTCTGGCAGGGGCTTTCTTCGACCCTACTGAAGCTTTCTTT.

This clone was picked up a small number of times. The chain links TRBV11-2 to TRBJ2-7, with 8 bases aligning to TRBD1. The junction had 4 bases not matched to a gene; V was cut back by 0 bases and J by 6 bases. The CDR3 spans 14 residues. CDR1 and CDR2 from the germline V gene are SGHAT and FQNNGV. CDR3 region: CASSLDRTGREQYF. CDR3 in DNA: TGTGCCAGCAGCTTAGACCGGACAGGGCGCGAGCAGTACTTC.

The chain's CDR3 is CASDSRESRTDTQYF. For the CDR3, the DNA is TGTGCCAGCGACTCCCGGGAGTCCAGGACAGATACGCAGTATTTT. This chain uses TRBV9 with TRBJ2-3; possibly TRBD2 for D (6 bases). Germline values: CDR1 SGDLS, CDR2 YYNGEE. V lost 7 bases to trimming and J lost 3 bases, with 18 bases between them. The CDR3 has 15 residues.

The V gene is TRBV2, the J gene TRBJ1-1; no clear D. CDR3 length: 14 residues. Germline lookup yields CDR1 SNHLY and CDR2 FYNNEI. The V and J ends lost 8 bases and 0 bases respectively, with 13 bases between them. The CDR3 DNA is TGTGCCAGCGGTGGCGAGAAGATGAACACTGAAGCTTTCTTT. This gives the protein CASGGEKMNTEAFF.

The rearrangement joins TRBV6-6 to TRBJ2-5; TRBD2 matches at 12 bases. V lost 6 bases to trimming and J lost 5 bases; unmatched junction nucleotides: 7. Germline lookup yields CDR1 MNHNY and CDR2 SVGAGI (reference sequence). The CDR3 runs 15 residues. DNA of the CDR3: TGTGCCAGCAGAAAGGGACTAGCGGGTGAGGAGACCCAGTACTTC. The encoded protein is CASRKGLAGEETQYF.

The CDR3 nucleotides read TGTGCCAGCAGCTTGAAGCTGAGGGAAAGTTCACCCCTCCACTTT. It yields the protein CASSLKLRESSPLHF. V is TRBV5-8 and J is TRBJ1-6; no reliable D call. This CDR3 is built from 15 residues. V lost 1 base to trimming and J lost 9 bases, with 14 bases between them. Germline V gives CDR1 SGHTS, CDR2 YDEGEE.

The chain combines TRBV11-2 with TRBJ2-1; a weak D match, TRBD2 (6 bases). The V gene lost 7 bases and the J gene lost 4 bases, with 11 bases spanning the gap. The CDR3 length is 13 residues. Germline values: CDR1 SGHAT, CDR2 FQNNGV. CDR3 DNA: TGTGCCAGCAAGGTAGCGGAATACAATGAGCAGTTCTTC. Translated: CASKVAEYNEQFF. The complete variable domain, with remaining parts taken from reference TRBV11-2 and TRBJ2-1, reads EAGVAQSPRYKIIEKRQSVAFWCNPISGHATLYWYQQILGQGPKLLIQFQNNGVVDDSQLPKDRFSAERLKGVDSTLKIQPAKLEDSAVYLCASKVAEYNEQFFGPGTRLTVL.

The chain is built from TRBV18 and TRBJ2-3, with 7 bases matching TRBD2. Germline assignment: CDR1 KGHSH and CDR2 LQKENI. V was pared by 3 bases and J by 2 bases, with 5 bases of the junction left unmatched. This CDR3 spans 15 amino acids. The CDR3 DNA reads TGTGCCAGCTCACCGACTAGCATGGCCACAGATACGCAGTATTTT. It encodes CASSPTSMATDTQYF.

The rearrangement joins TRBV7-9 to TRBJ2-7; D is ambiguous. The CDR3 contains 12 residues. Germline V gene lookup returns CDR1 SEHNR and CDR2 FQNEAQ (reference sequence). Trimming cost V 4 bases and J 0 bases, with 4 bases left between them. CDR3 residues: CASSSSSYEQYF. CDR3 nucleotide sequence: TGTGCCAGCAGCTCCAGCTCCTACGAGCAGTACTTC.

The rearrangement uses TRBV15 and TRBJ2-7, with 8 bases matching TRBD1. Trimming took 3 bases from V and 4 from J; bases not matched to a gene: 8. CDR1 is LNHNV and CDR2 is YYDKDF in the germline V gene (reference sequence). The CDR3 loop spans 15 amino acids. CDR3 sequence reads: CATSSNRGSSYEQYF. In DNA form, the CDR3 reads TGTGCCACCAGCAGCAACAGGGGGTCCTCATACGAGCAGTACTTC.

The chain uses TRBV29-1 and TRBJ2-3, with 11 bases fitting TRBD2. Trimming removed 8 bases from V and 0 bases from J; junction bases left unmatched: 4. Germline CDR1 SQVTM, CDR2 ANQGSEA. This CDR3 is built from 14 residues. This CDR3 reads CSLLAGGSTDTQYF. The CDR3 DNA reads TGCAGCCTTTTAGCGGGAGGGAGCACAGATACGCAGTATTTT.

V is TRBV11-2 and J is TRBJ1-2; unclear D gene. The CDR3 runs 13 residues. Germline values: CDR1 SGHAT, CDR2 FQNNGV. V was cut by 4 bases and J by 4 bases, with 10 bases left in between. CDR3 in amino acids: CASSSNTPYGYTF. CDR3 nucleotide sequence: TGTGCCAGCAGCTCCAACACCCCCTATGGCTACACCTTC.

The chain employs TRBV12-3 or TRBV12-4 and TRBJ1-1; TRBD1 matches at 7 bases. With 6 bases clipped from V and 7 bases from J, the junction kept 2 bases outside the gene matches. The CDR3 length is 11 residues. The DNA of the CDR3 is TGTGCCAGCAGCTACAGGGGTGAAGCTTTCTTT. Its translation: CASSYRGEAFF.

Here the CDR3 DNA reads TGTGCCAGCAGCAGCGTATTGGGTGGGGCCAACGTCCTGACTTTC. Translating it yields CASSSVLGGANVLTF. The chain recombines TRBV7-9 with TRBJ2-6; D uncertain. The CDR3 loop spans 15 amino acids. Trimming pared 5 bases from V and 3 bases from J, leaving 11 bases between. Looked up from germline, CDR1 is SEHNR and CDR2 is FQNEAQ (reference sequence).